These 18 T cell receptor beta chains came from one sample sequenced in a study of blood T cell repertoires in COVID-19. Produced via immunoSEQ multiplex PCR; TCRdb's table is partial and in-frame only. This sample has about 73,000 clones, with around 88% found just once. The sequenced material came from peripheral blood. These receptors were obtained from a man aged 50 to 60 with active COVID-19.

The V call is TRBV7-9, the J call TRBJ2-1; 9 bases are shared with TRBD2. CDR1 and CDR2 (germline): SEHNR, FQNEAQ (reference sequence). The ends lost 3 bases at V and 7 bases at J; junction bases unmatched: 10. The CDR3 extends over 16 amino acids. CDR3 nucleotides: TGTGCCAGCAGCTTCCCTCCGGGACTAGCTGGTAATGAGCAGTTCTTC. This codes for CASSFPPGLAGNEQFF.

V gene TRBV6-6 combines with J gene TRBJ2-3; 7 nucleotides line up with TRBD1. V lost 5 bases, J lost 2 bases, and 10 bases stayed unmatched. This CDR3 spans 16 amino acids. Germline CDR1 MNHNY, CDR2 SVGAGI (reference sequence). CDR3 sequence reads: CASSPLSGQLTDTQYF. CDR3 sequence (DNA): TGTGCCAGCAGTCCCCTGTCGGGACAGCTCACAGATACGCAGTATTTT.

The CDR3 DNA is TGTGCCACCAGTGACCCCAGGGGGTACACCGGGGAGCTGTTTTTT. Encoded protein: CATSDPRGYTGELFF. The chain carries TRBV24-1 and TRBJ2-2, with 7 positions matching TRBD1. The CDR3 runs 15 residues. Germline V CDR1 and CDR2: KGHDR, SFDVKD. The V segment lost 4 bases and the J segment 3 bases; nucleotides outside the gene matches: 4.

The chain joins TRBV19 to TRBJ2-7; 8 positions agree with TRBD1. The V gene's germline CDR1 is LNHDA and CDR2 SQIVND (reference sequence). This CDR3 region has 15 residues. The junction had 7 bases not matched to a gene; V was cut back by 5 bases and J by 1 base. DNA for the CDR3: TGTGCCAGTAGTCCGGCCGGACAGGGATCCTACGAGCAGTACTTC. Translating gives CASSPAGQGSYEQYF.

The chain employs TRBV18 and TRBJ1-3, with D uncertain. The CDR3 totals 15 residues. V lost 3 bases and J 3 bases, leaving 12 bases between the germline ends. CDR1 is KGHSH and CDR2 is LQKENI in the germline V gene. The CDR3 loop is CASSPRDSGGNTIYF. The DNA for the CDR3 is TGTGCCAGCTCACCGAGGGATTCAGGTGGAAACACCATATATTTT.

There are a few counts of this clone. The J gene is TRBJ1-4, the V gene TRBV7-8; 10 bases are a match to TRBD1. Germline trimming cut 4 bases from V and 10 bases from J; bases unmatched to any gene: 6. The CDR3 has 14 amino acids. The germline V gene has CDR1 SGHVS and CDR2 FQNEAQ. The CDR3 reads CASSSDRGRVKLFF. As DNA, the CDR3 is TGTGCCAGCAGCTCGGACAGGGGGAGGGTAAAACTGTTTTTT. Complete variable domain (other parts from reference TRBV7-8 and TRBJ1-4): GAGVSQSPRYKVAKRGQDVALRCDPISGHVSLFWYQQALGQGPEFLTYFQNEAQLDKSGLPSDRFFAERPEGSVSTLKIQRTQQEDSAVYLCASSSDRGRVKLFFGSGTQLSVL.

The chain employs TRBV5-1 and TRBJ1-2, with TRBD1 identical over 8 bases. The germline V gene has CDR1 SGHRS and CDR2 YFSETQ. J gave up 1 base and V 3 bases, and 8 bases lay outside the gene matches. This CDR3 has 16 residues. The CDR3 coding sequence is TGCGCCAGCAGCTCTTCCGGGACAGGCTATAACTATGGCTACACCTTC. Translation: CASSSSGTGYNYGYTF. Full variable domain (outside the CDR3, taken from reference TRBV5-1 and TRBJ1-2): KAGVTQTPRYLIKTRGQQVTLSCSPISGHRSVSWYQQTPGQGLQFLFEYFSETQRNKGNFPGRFSGRQFSNSRSEMNVSTLELGDSALYLCASSSSGTGYNYGYTFGSGTRLTVV.

This rearrangement joins TRBV19 to TRBJ2-5; 12 nucleotides agree with TRBD2. J lost 2 bases, V lost 9 bases, and 4 bases had no gene match. The CDR3 is 14 residues long. From germline, CDR1 is LNHDA and CDR2 SQIVND (reference sequence). The CDR3 bases are TGTGCCAGCGGACTAGCGGGGACACAAGAGACCCAGTACTTC. Residues: CASGLAGTQETQYF.

The chain uses TRBV5-1 and TRBJ2-3; 7 bases align to TRBD1. Germline V lookup: CDR1 SGHRS, CDR2 YFSETQ. This CDR3 has 15 amino acids. V trimming: 4 bases; J trimming: 6 bases; junction bases outside the gene matches: 11. The CDR3: CASSHWLLQGDTQYF. The CDR3 region has the DNA TGCGCCAGCAGCCATTGGTTACTACAGGGGGATACGCAGTATTTT.

In nucleotides, the CDR3 is TGTGCCACCAGCAGAGATTTTGGGACAGGAATGAGCAATCAGCCCCAGCATTTT. Residues: CATSRDFGTGMSNQPQHF. V is TRBV15 and J is TRBJ1-5; TRBD1 agrees at 8 bases. J gave up 1 base and V 0 bases, and 8 bases lay outside the gene matches. Per the germline V gene, CDR1 is LNHNV and CDR2 is YYDKDF (reference sequence). The CDR3 contains 18 residues.

The rearrangement uses TRBV5-1 and TRBJ2-7; tentatively, D is TRBD2 (6 bases). Between the trimmed V and J ends, which lost 0 bases and 7 bases, there was a span of 11 bases. This CDR3 comprises 13 residues. In germline, CDR1 is SGHRS, CDR2 YFSETQ. In nucleotides, the CDR3 is TGCGCCAGCAGCTTGGGGGACTTTGGAGAGCAGTACTTC. This codes for CASSLGDFGEQYF.

The chain couples TRBV5-1 to TRBJ2-7; 13 bases map to TRBD2. With V trimmed by 5 bases and J by 6 bases, 5 bases remained unmatched. Germline CDR1 reads SGHRS; CDR2 reads YFSETQ. This CDR3 has 14 residues. The CDR3 DNA reads TGCGCCAGCAGTAGGACTAGCGGGAGTGGCGAGCAGTACTTC. Its protein product is CASSRTSGSGEQYF.

Regarding this clone: The sample holds other DNA sequences that translate to the same CDR3. The CDR3 sequence is CSARPYNEQFF. The DNA for the CDR3 is TGCAGTGCTAGACCGTACAATGAGCAGTTCTTC. The chain joins TRBV20-1 to TRBJ2-1, with no clear D. V gave up 2 bases and J gave up 4 bases, with 3 bases separating them. Germline CDR1 and CDR2: DFQATT and SNEGSKA (reference sequence). This CDR3 region has 11 residues.

The genes are TRBV3-1 (or the pseudogene TRBV3-2) and TRBJ2-3; 8 bases align to TRBD1. This CDR3 contains 17 residues. V lost 4 bases and J lost 2; bases outside the gene matches: 11. CDR1 is LGHDT, CDR2 YNNKEL, per germline (reference sequence). The CDR3 region is CASSPLGQALYTDTQYF. Here the CDR3 DNA reads TGTGCCAGCAGCCCCCTGGGACAGGCTCTGTACACAGATACGCAGTATTTT.

V usage is TRBV6-5 and J usage is TRBJ2-7; the D gene is possibly TRBD1 (5 bases). Germline V gives CDR1 MNHEY, CDR2 SVGAGI. V gave up 6 bases and J gave up 5 bases, with 20 bases separating them. The CDR3 runs to 15 residues. The CDR3 loop is CASRRKPSRVNEQYF. CDR3 nucleotides: TGTGCCAGCAGACGGAAGCCATCCAGGGTTAACGAGCAGTACTTC.

The chain carries TRBV18 and TRBJ1-4, with TRBD1 matching over 9 bases. The CDR3 has 20 amino acids. Germline V CDR1 and CDR2: KGHSH, LQKENI. V lost 2 bases, J lost 3 bases, and 16 bases stayed unmatched. The CDR3 coding sequence is TGTGCCAGCTCACCATTCTCTGTCACAGGGGGCCGCTCCCCTAATGAAAAACTGTTTTTT. Its translation is CASSPFSVTGGRSPNEKLFF.

The gene calls are TRBV3-1 (or the pseudogene TRBV3-2) and TRBJ2-7; D is unclear. CDR1 and CDR2 from the germline V gene are LGHDT and YNNKEL (reference sequence). The length of the CDR3 is 14 residues. V was cut by 4 bases and J by 0 bases, with 10 bases left in between. This chain's CDR3 is CASSLDTSSYEQYF. In DNA, the CDR3 is TGTGCCAGCAGCCTCGATACAAGCTCCTACGAGCAGTACTTC.

The rearrangement uses TRBV18 and TRBJ1-6, with a tentative D call TRBD1 (5 bases). The ends were cut back, 3 bases at V and 10 bases at J, with 19 bases in the middle. Looked up from germline, CDR1 is KGHSH and CDR2 is LQKENI. CDR3 length: 16 residues. The CDR3 reads CASSPSAGGIGSPLHF. The CDR3 nucleotides read TGTGCCAGCTCACCCTCCGCGGGGGGGATTGGATCACCCCTCCACTTT.